This T cell receptor (beta chain) was recovered during a study of CD4 T cells in relation to SARS-CoV-2 and coronaviruses (dated by TCRdb to about 2021). The study in broad terms: HLA restriction was mapped for shared crossreactive spike epitopes using patient-derived lymphoblastoid cell lines. The study assessed, at the TCR clonotype level, memory CD4+ T cell crossreactivity between SARS-CoV-2 and common cold coronavirus spike proteins. The Adaptive Biotechnologies TCR-sequencing kit was used to sequence samples from a few pre-COVID donors and the naive versus memory experiments, while other data came from Illumina-based sequencing. A different TCR-beta assay, based on Illumina, was used to sequence expansion assays from other donors in the study. Here is what the overall study found, with its caveats: Sequencing of naive versus memory cells indicated that the assay detects memory recall responses, not primary responses primed during culture. Roughly 64% of donors had memory CD4+ clonotypes that crossrecognized SARS-CoV-2 and at least one common cold coronavirus spike. The study was limited by small numbers of patients and tested TCRs. Pre-pandemic and post-infection samples were not both contributed by any donor, so tracing of the source of pre-existing responses was limited. Compared with monoreactive clones, crossreactive clones had significantly weaker SARS-CoV-2-driven expansion, a result consistent with antigenic imprinting. Crossreactivity analysis centred on spike protein, so crossreactivity against other viral proteins was not assessed.

DNA from uncultured naive and memory CD4+ T cells underwent immunoSEQ TCR-beta sequencing at deep resolution. Turning to the authors' computational methods: During preprocessing, nonproductive sequences were discarded, as were any CDR3s that did not begin with C, did not end with F or W, or were shorter than 7 amino acids. Cultured and uncultured naive and memory CD4+ repertoires were searched for previously identified spike- and CEF-reactive CDR3s. Pairwise Levenshtein distance, computed with the stringdist R package after three terminal residues were trimmed from each end, was used as the measure of CDR3 homology. This immuneACCESS table, as held by TCRdb, lists in-frame sequences with V and J called but not all clones. Of the missing ones, under half trace to an unresolved V gene in checked studies; the others have no known cause. The V and J calls and clone size were taken over from that table, and D and trimming were inferred from the DNA. This sample gives some 70,000 clones in total; 93% of them show up just once. The biggest ten clones account for under 0.3% of the sample.

CD4+ T cells from unexposed donors were collected before the COVID-19 pandemic (2011-2018). Naive and memory CD4+ T cells were separated from cryopreserved PBMCs by first enriching for CD4 and then performing EasySep naive CD4+ T cell enrichment. Leukapheresis product for the unexposed donors was purchased commercially. PBMCs were isolated from leukapheresis product or whole blood by Ficoll-Paque PLUS gradient centrifugation. PBMCs were either cryopreserved at -140 degrees C or used fresh in the expansion assay. The QIAamp Micro DNA Kit was used to extract genomic DNA from the CD4+ T cells. The table lists this clone with a count of one. Its antigen specificity is not known. The sample holds no much larger clone one base away, and base qualities are not on file. Sequenced: naive CD4+ T cells from PBMCs. Read against the paper, the sample's cell subset or site label means: naive CD4+ T cells isolated by negative enrichment. This TCR came from a human donor in good health.

The CDR3 sequence is CAISERGSYNEQFF. The DNA sequence reads TGTGCCATCAGTGAGCGGGGGTCCTACAATGAGCAGTTCTTC. The rearrangement joined TRBV10-3 to TRBJ2-1, with a tentative D gene TRBD2 over 6 matching bases. As encoded in the germline V gene, CDR1 is ENHRY while CDR2 is SYGVKD. Trimming removed 2 bases from V and 1 base from J, leaving 6 bases between the germline ends. The CDR3 runs 14 residues from the cysteine to the phenylalanine. The sequence is cut down to CDR3 DNA, 42 bases in frame from base 1.